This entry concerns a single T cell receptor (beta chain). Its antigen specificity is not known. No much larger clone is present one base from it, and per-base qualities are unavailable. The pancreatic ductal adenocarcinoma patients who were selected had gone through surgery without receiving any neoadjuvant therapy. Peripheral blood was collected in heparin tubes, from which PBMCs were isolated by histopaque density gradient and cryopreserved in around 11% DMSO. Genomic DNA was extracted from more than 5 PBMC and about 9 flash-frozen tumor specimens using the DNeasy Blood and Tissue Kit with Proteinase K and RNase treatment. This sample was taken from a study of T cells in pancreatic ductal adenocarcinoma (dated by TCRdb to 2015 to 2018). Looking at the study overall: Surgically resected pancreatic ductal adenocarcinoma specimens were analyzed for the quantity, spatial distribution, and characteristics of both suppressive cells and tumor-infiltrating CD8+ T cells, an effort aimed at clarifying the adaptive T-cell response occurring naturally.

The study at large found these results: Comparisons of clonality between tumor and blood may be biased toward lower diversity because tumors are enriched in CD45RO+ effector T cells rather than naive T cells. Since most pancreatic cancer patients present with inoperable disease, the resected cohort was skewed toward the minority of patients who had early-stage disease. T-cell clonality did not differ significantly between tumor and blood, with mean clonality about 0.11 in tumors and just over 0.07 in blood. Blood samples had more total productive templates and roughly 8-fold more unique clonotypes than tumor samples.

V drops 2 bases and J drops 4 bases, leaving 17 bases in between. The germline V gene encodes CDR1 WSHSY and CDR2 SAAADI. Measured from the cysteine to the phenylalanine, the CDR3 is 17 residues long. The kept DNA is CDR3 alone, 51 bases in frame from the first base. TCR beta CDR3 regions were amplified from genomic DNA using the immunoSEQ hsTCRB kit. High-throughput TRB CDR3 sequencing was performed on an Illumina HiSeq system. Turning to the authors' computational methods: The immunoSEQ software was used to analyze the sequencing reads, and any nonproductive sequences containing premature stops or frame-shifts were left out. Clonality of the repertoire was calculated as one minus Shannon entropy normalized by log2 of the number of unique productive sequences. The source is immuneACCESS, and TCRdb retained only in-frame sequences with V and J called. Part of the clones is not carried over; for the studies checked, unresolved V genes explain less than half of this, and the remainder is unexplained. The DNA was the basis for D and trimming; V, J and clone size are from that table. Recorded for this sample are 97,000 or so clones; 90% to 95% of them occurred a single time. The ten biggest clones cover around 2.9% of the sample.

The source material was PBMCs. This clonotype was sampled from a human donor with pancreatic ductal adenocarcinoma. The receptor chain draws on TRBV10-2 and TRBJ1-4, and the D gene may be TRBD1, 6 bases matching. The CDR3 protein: CASSEHLTGIGNEKLFF. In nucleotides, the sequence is TGCGCCAGCAGTGAGCACTTAACAGGGATTGGTAATGAAAAACTGTTTTTT.